The source of this T cell receptor (beta chain) is a study of metastatic and nonmetastatic thyroid tumors. On the study more broadly: Malignant and benign thyroid patients had repertoires compared in peripheral blood and tumor or nodule tissue. Study-level points and caveats: Malignant thyroid tumors reportedly exceeded benign nodules significantly in TCR beta diversity, with the difference appearing in blood and tumor.

This clone was recorded a few times. Antigen: not known. Per the original methods: CDR3 differences across clinicopathological groups were used to build a distant-metastasis classifier for papillary thyroid cancer. TCRdb ran MiXCR on the PCR reads. The V and J calls and clone size are TCRdb's, not the authors'. Of some 8,000 clones listed, 20% to 25% are singletons. Treatment of any kind had been given to no patient before thyroid surgery. The V gene's germline CDR1 is MNHNS and CDR2 SASEGT. The CDR3 totals 14 residues. V trimming: 4 bases; J trimming: 5 bases; junction bases outside the gene matches: 5.

The chain recombines TRBV6-1 with TRBJ1-2; 9 bases map to TRBD1. Material: tumor tissue. This sequence was found in a female donor with papillary thyroid cancer or a benign thyroid nodule (not recorded which). Some clones in this sample may be carry-over from other donors' samples. CDR3 DNA: TGTGCCAGCAGTGCCGCTGACAGGGGGTATGGCTACACCTTC. It specifies CASSAADRGYGYTF.